This T cell receptor beta chain was profiled in a study of PD-1 blockade in classical Hodgkin lymphoma. Libraries were prepared by immunoSEQ multiplex PCR; TCRdb keeps only in-frame clonotypes and omits some of them. The sample contains about 94,000 clones, approximately 92% of which appear only once. Brentuximab vedotin exposure varied, and every patient relapsed after autologous stem cell transplantation. The CDR3 totals 13 residues. Germline CDR1 MDHEN, CDR2 SYDVKM. V was cut by 7 bases and J by 7 bases, with 14 bases left in between. The sequencing used peripheral blood mononuclear cells (PBMCs), collected before the second cycle of nivolumab. The chain carries TRBV28 and TRBJ2-1; D might be TRBD1 (6 bases). The sequence came from a human donor with classical Hodgkin lymphoma. For the CDR3, the DNA is TGTGCCAGCACCAAACAGGGTGGGAATGAGCAGTTCTTC. Its translation: CASTKQGGNEQFF. The full variable domain, rest sourced from reference TRBV28 and TRBJ2-1, is DVKVTQSSRYLVKRTGEKVFLECVQDMDHENMFWYRQDPGLGLRLIYFSYDVKMKEKGDIPEGYSVSREKKERFSLILESASTNQTSMYLCASTKQGGNEQFFGPGTRLTVL.